The source of this T cell receptor (beta chain) is a study of response to subunit inactivated influenza vaccine. Study results and caveats: That few new T cells are recruited by each seasonal influenza vaccination was the authors' suggestion.

This clonotype was detected many times. Its antigen remains unidentified. A single record per CDR3 protein comes from TCRdb applying MiXCR to the RT-PCR reads. The data hold over 800,000 distinct CDR3 sequences, with approximately 21% observed a single time. V lost 3 bases and J 1 base, leaving 9 bases between the germline ends. The CDR3 runs to 14 residues. The sequencing here drew on PBMCs from blood, taken around 5 days after vaccination. The genes are TRBV12-3 or TRBV12-4 and TRBJ1-1; D is undetermined. This TCR was recovered from a man aged 45-60 years who received an inactivated influenza vaccine. CDR3 loop: CASSFYSQNTEAFF. The CDR3 bases are TGTGCCAGCAGTTTCTACAGCCAGAACACTGAAGCTTTCTTT.